These 20 T cell receptor beta chains came from one sample sequenced in a study of blood T cell repertoires in COVID-19. The data were produced by immunoSEQ multiplex PCR, yet TCRdb's version contains in-frame clones alone and is incomplete. The repertoire holds approximately 90,000 clones, 70% to 80% seen once, with about half in the top ten. What was sequenced was peripheral blood. The receptor source for this set is a human donor in a cohort sampled during active COVID-19.

The rearrangement links TRBV27 to TRBJ2-1; TRBD2 matches at 8 bases. Germline CDR1 and CDR2: MNHEY and SMNVEV (reference sequence). Germline trimming cut 6 bases from V and 6 bases from J; bases unmatched to any gene: 7. CDR3 size: 14 residues. The CDR3 nucleotides read TGTGCCAGCAGGAGGACTAGCTCCGGCAATGAGCAGTTCTTC. It codes for CASRRTSSGNEQFF.

This clone was found once. V gene TRBV19 combines with J gene TRBJ1-1; TRBD1 might be the D (6 bases). The length of the CDR3 is 14 residues. The germline gives CDR1 LNHDA, CDR2 SQIVND (reference sequence). V was cut by 5 bases and J by 0 bases, with 10 bases left in between. CDR3 DNA: TGTGCCAGTAGTCCACAGGGCATGAACACTGAAGCTTTCTTT. This encodes CASSPQGMNTEAFF.

The gene calls are TRBV6-1 and TRBJ2-1, with 11 bases identical to TRBD2. Germline V lookup: CDR1 MNHNS, CDR2 SASEGT. The V segment lost 3 bases and the J segment 5 bases; nucleotides outside the gene matches: 6. CDR3 length equals 16 residues. Here the CDR3 DNA reads TGTGCCAGCAGTGAGACTAGCGGGATTTTTCACAATGAGCAGTTCTTC. Protein sequence: CASSETSGIFHNEQFF.

V usage is TRBV18 and J usage is TRBJ2-3; 7 positions match TRBD2. The germline gives CDR1 KGHSH, CDR2 LQKENI. V lost 7 bases, J lost 6 bases, and 13 bases stayed unmatched. This CDR3 spans 15 amino acids. The CDR3 DNA follows: TGTGCCAGCTTCCACCGTAACGGGAGGAGGGATACGCAGTATTTT. Translated, it gives CASFHRNGRRDTQYF.

This clone was seen a few times. V usage is TRBV11-2 and J usage is TRBJ2-7; D is unresolved. Deletions cut 4 bases from V and 3 bases from J, with 4 bases between. The CDR3 sequence is 11 residues long. Germline CDR1 SGHAT, CDR2 FQNNGV. CDR3 bases: TGTGCCAGCAGCTCAATCTACGAGCAGTACTTC. Residues: CASSSIYEQYF.

V usage is TRBV20-1 and J usage is TRBJ2-1, with a weak D call TRBD2 (5 bases). The germline CDR1 and CDR2 sequences are DFQATT and SNEGSKA (reference sequence). The length of the CDR3 is 14 residues. Trimming stripped 3 bases from V and 3 bases from J, with 12 bases between. The CDR3 DNA reads as TGCAGTGCTAGTAGCGAGCCTTTCTACAATGAGCAGTTCTTC. Translated: CSASSEPFYNEQFF.

J is TRBJ2-1 and V is TRBV11-3; 10 bases are shared with TRBD1. Germline-derived CDR1 and CDR2 are SGHNT and YENEEA. Trimming removed 3 bases from V and 8 bases from J; junction bases left unmatched: 4. The CDR3 totals 14 residues. The chain's CDR3 is CASSLGTGADEQFF. The CDR3 DNA reads as TGTGCCAGCAGCTTGGGGACAGGGGCCGATGAGCAGTTCTTC.

The chain has TRBV7-3 and TRBJ2-7, with 7 bases matching TRBD2. The J segment lost 0 bases and the V segment lost 1 base, leaving 3 bases of the junction unmatched. Germline V gene sequence: CDR1 SGHTA, CDR2 FQGTGA. CDR3 length: 15 residues. This CDR3 reads CASSLIGGSSYEQYF. The DNA for the CDR3 is TGTGCCAGCAGCTTAATCGGGGGGAGCTCCTACGAGCAGTACTTC.

V and J are TRBV6-4 and TRBJ1-2; perhaps TRBD1 as D (5 bases). From germline, CDR1 is MRHNA and CDR2 SNTAGT. This CDR3 has 15 amino acids. Trimming removed 2 bases from V and 7 bases from J, with 17 bases in between. The CDR3, as DNA: TGTGCCAGCAGTGACCGACCAGGGCTCCCGCGTGGCTACACCTTC. This translates into CASSDRPGLPRGYTF.

This rearrangement joins TRBV5-1 to TRBJ2-2; 8 nucleotides match TRBD2. This CDR3 is 16 amino acids long. V lost 6 bases, J lost 2 bases, and 9 bases stayed unmatched. Looked up from germline, CDR1 is SGHRS and CDR2 is YFSETQ. The CDR3, as DNA: TGCGCCAGCAAGCTTATAAGCGGGGGAAACACCGGGGAGCTGTTTTTT. It yields the protein CASKLISGGNTGELFF.

The V and J genes are TRBV4-1 and TRBJ1-1; 10 nucleotides line up with TRBD1. This CDR3 is 17 amino acids long. The germline CDR1 and CDR2 sequences are MGHRA and YSYEKL. After removal of 1 base from V and 3 bases from J, the junction contained 8 bases not matched to a gene. For the CDR3, the DNA is TGCGCCAGCAGCCAAGGACAGGGGGCTAATTCGGACACTGAAGCTTTCTTT. Its translation is CASSQGQGANSDTEAFF.

V is TRBV6-6 and J is TRBJ2-7; 8 nucleotides line up with TRBD2. This CDR3 is 14 amino acids long. Germline V gene data show CDR1 as MNHNY and CDR2 as SVGAGI (reference sequence). J gave up 1 base and V 5 bases, and 4 bases lay outside the gene matches. The CDR3 DNA is TGTGCCAGCAGTCATCTAGCGGGTTCCTACGAGCAGTACTTC. Protein product: CASSHLAGSYEQYF.

This clone was recorded once. The CDR3 DNA reads TGTGCCAGCTGCCGCGGGGACACAGATACGCAGTATTTT. The encoded protein is CASCRGDTDTQYF. The rearrangement joins TRBV6-5 to TRBJ2-3; D may be TRBD2 (6 bases). V lost 8 bases and J 2 bases, leaving 11 bases between the germline ends. CDR1 and CDR2 (germline): MNHEY, SVGAGI. The CDR3 is 13 residues long.

The V gene is TRBV5-1, the J gene TRBJ2-5, with a tentative D call TRBD2 (6 bases). The V end lost 4 bases, the J end lost 0 bases, and 10 bases lay between the germline ends. The germline gives CDR1 SGHRS, CDR2 YFSETQ. CDR3 size: 14 residues. This CDR3 reads CASSPSGDQETQYF. The CDR3 DNA is TGCGCCAGCAGCCCCTCGGGGGACCAAGAGACCCAGTACTTC.

This rearrangement joins TRBV5-1 to TRBJ2-7, with 7 positions matching TRBD2. From germline, CDR1 is SGHRS and CDR2 YFSETQ. V was clipped by 3 bases and J by 2 bases; unmatched bases: 5. The CDR3 is made up of 14 amino acids. CDR3 sequence: CASSSSGATYEQYF. The CDR3, as DNA: TGCGCCAGCAGCTCCAGCGGGGCTACCTACGAGCAGTACTTC.

The chain couples TRBV5-4 to TRBJ1-2, with D perhaps matching TRBD1 (5 bases). CDR1 is SGHNT, CDR2 YYREEE, per germline (reference sequence). There are 12 residues in the CDR3. V was shortened by 1 base and J by 10 bases, with 11 bases between the two germline ends. The chain's CDR3 is CASSLTSQAYTF. DNA of the CDR3: TGTGCCAGCAGCTTGACCTCACAGGCCTACACCTTC.

The V gene is TRBV3-1 (or the pseudogene TRBV3-2), the J gene TRBJ2-1; D call uncertain. Germline CDR1 and CDR2: LGHDT and YNNKEL (reference sequence). V was clipped by 1 base and J by 15 bases, with 16 bases between them. This CDR3 has 13 amino acids. The CDR3 sequence: CASSQGASLGAFF. DNA of the CDR3: TGTGCCAGCAGCCAAGGTGCGTCATTGGGCGCGTTCTTC.

This clone occurred a few times. This chain links TRBV27 with TRBJ1-1; D may be TRBD1 (5 bases). This CDR3 has 13 amino acids. The ends were cut back, 5 bases at V and 4 bases at J, with 11 bases in the middle. Germline CDR1 MNHEY, CDR2 SMNVEV (reference sequence). CDR3 sequence reads: CASSLGHATEAFF. The CDR3 DNA reads as TGTGCCAGCAGTCTAGGACACGCCACTGAAGCTTTCTTT.

This chain joins TRBV29-1 and TRBJ2-3; 11 bases are a match to TRBD2. The V gene's germline CDR1 is SQVTM and CDR2 ANQGSEA. V lost 7 bases to trimming and J lost 5 bases; unmatched junction nucleotides: 8. The CDR3 length is 14 residues. The CDR3 reads CSAAPGTSGDTQYF. CDR3 in DNA: TGCAGCGCGGCCCCCGGGACTAGCGGAGATACGCAGTATTTT.

In DNA, the CDR3 is TGTGCCAGCAGCTCAGGGGGCCGGGGGAACACTGAAGCTTTCTTT. Residues: CASSSGGRGNTEAFF. The V gene is TRBV7-9, the J gene TRBJ1-1; 8 nucleotides match TRBD1. This CDR3 has 15 amino acids. Germline V gene lookup returns CDR1 SEHNR and CDR2 FQNEAQ (reference sequence). Losses at the gene ends were 4 bases for V and 1 base for J; bases not matched to a gene: 5.